Listed below are T cell receptor beta chains from one sample, sequenced in a study of blood T cell repertoires in COVID-19. Sequencing used immunoSEQ multiplex PCR; TCRdb keeps in-frame clones, though not all of them. The sample contains 200,000 to 250,000 clones, approximately 91% of which appear only once. Sequencing was done on a sample of peripheral blood. These receptors all stem from a woman in her thirties or forties who had recovered from COVID-19. CDR3s include the opening cysteine and the closing phenylalanine or tryptophan. A D gene is named only where the DNA matches it firmly. Some rows mark clone size as missing; the rest say once, few, many or name a class of expanded clone.

TRBD2,TRBJ2-7,TRBV2,NA,TGTGCCAGCAGTGCAGCGCTAGCGGGGACGGGGGAGCAGTACTTC,CASSAALAGTGEQYF
NA,TRBJ1-5,TRBV4-2,NA,TGTGCCAGCAGCCAATACTTAGGGGGCAATCAGCCCCAGCATTTT,CASSQYLGGNQPQHF
TRBD1,TRBJ2-2,TRBV7-2,NA,TGTGCCAGCGTAGGGCAGGGGGCTCTGAACACCGGGGAGCTGTTTTTT,CASVGQGALNTGELFF
NA,TRBJ2-7,TRBV4-2,NA,TGTGCCAGCAGCCAAGCGGCTTGGGACTCCTCCTACGAGCAGTACTTC,CASSQAAWDSSYEQYF
NA,TRBJ2-7,TRBV19,NA,TGTGCCAGTAGTATAGGGACACAAACCTACGAGCAGTACTTC,CASSIGTQTYEQYF
NA,TRBJ2-7,TRBV12-3/TRBV12-4,NA,TGTGCCAGCAGCCGCACAGGTTCCTACGAGCAGTACTTC,CASSRTGSYEQYF
NA,TRBJ2-1,TRBV7-2,few,TGTGCCAGCAGCCGTGACTACTCCTACAATGAGCAGTTCTTC,CASSRDYSYNEQFF
TRBD2,TRBJ2-2,TRBV5-3,NA,TGTGCCAGAAGCCCCGACGGCTATAGCGGGAGGGAACGCACCGGGGAGCTGTTTTTT,CARSPDGYSGRERTGELFF
NA,TRBJ2-5,TRBV24-1,NA,TGTGCCACCAGTGAGCCTAATCAAGAGACCCAGTACTTC,CATSEPNQETQYF
TRBD1,TRBJ1-3,TRBV9,few,TGTGCCAGCAGCGCCGGGGACAGCTCTGGAAACACCATATATTTT,CASSAGDSSGNTIYF
TRBD1,TRBJ1-4,TRBV2,NA,TGTGCCAGCAGTGGACGGGACAGGGGAGGGGAAAAACTGTTTTTT,CASSGRDRGGEKLFF
NA,TRBJ2-6,TRBV19,NA,TGTGCCAGTAGTATCCTAGCTTCCTCTGGGGCCAACGTCCTGACTTTC,CASSILASSGANVLTF
NA,TRBJ2-6,TRBV7-9,once,TGTGCCAGCAGCCCACAGGCGGGGTCTGGGGCCAACGTCCTGACTTTC,CASSPQAGSGANVLTF
TRBD1,TRBJ2-5,TRBV5-1,NA,TGCGCCAGCAGCCCGACAGGGGGCGGGAGGGAGACCCAGTACTTC,CASSPTGGGRETQYF
NA,TRBJ2-2,TRBV7-2,NA,TGTGCCAGCAGTGGGCAGGTCACCGGGGAGCTGTTTTTT,CASSGQVTGELFF
TRBD1,TRBJ2-7,TRBV7-9,NA,TGTGCCAGCAGCCTACAGGGGAACAACTACGAGCAGTACTTC,CASSLQGNNYEQYF
NA,TRBJ1-1,TRBV13,NA,TGTGCCAGCAGCTTGAGGAACACTGAAGCTTTCTTT,CASSLRNTEAFF
TRBD1,TRBJ1-2,TRBV3-1/TRBV3-2,once,TGTGCCAGCAGCCAAGAGTTAAGGGGACAGGGGGTCGGCTACACCTTC,CASSQELRGQGVGYTF
NA,TRBJ1-1,TRBV6-4,NA,TGTGCCAGCAGTGGTCCCGCAGGGGCCTTTTGGGACACTGAAGCTTTCTTT,CASSGPAGAFWDTEAFF
TRBD1,TRBJ2-1,TRBV7-2,NA,TGTGCCAGCAGCTCACGGACAGGGCTAAGCTCCTACAATGAGCAGTTCTTC,CASSSRTGLSSYNEQFF
TRBD1,TRBJ2-5,TRBV19,NA,TGTGCCAGTTCCGAATACAGGGGTGAGGAGACCCAGTACTTC,CASSEYRGEETQYF
NA,TRBJ1-2,TRBV28,NA,TGTGCCAGCAGCTACAGGGATGGCTACACCTTC,CASSYRDGYTF
TRBD2,TRBJ2-1,TRBV4-3,NA,TGCGCCAGCAGCCAAGCGGGAGGGCGGAACAATGAGCAGTTCTTC,CASSQAGGRNNEQFF
NA,TRBJ1-3,TRBV30,NA,TGTGCCTGGAGTGTACGTGGCGGGGACGGTGGAAACACCATATATTTT,CAWSVRGGDGGNTIYF
NA,TRBJ2-5,TRBV30,NA,TGTGCCTGGAGGGGGGGGCCGGTAGAGACCCAGTACTTC,CAWRGGPVETQYF
NA,TRBJ2-1,TRBV28,NA,TGTGCCAGCAGTTCTCGGGGGGACAGGTTCTTCAATGAGCAGTTCTTC,CASSSRGDRFFNEQFF
TRBD1,TRBJ1-6,TRBV18,once,TGTGCCAGCTCGCTCCACAGGGGCCTCGATAATTCACCCCTCCACTTT,CASSLHRGLDNSPLHF
TRBD2,TRBJ2-3,TRBV7-9,NA,TGTGCCAGCAGCACCTCGGTAGCGGGGGTAACTAGCACAGATACGCAGTATTTT,CASSTSVAGVTSTDTQYF
TRBD1,TRBJ2-1,TRBV11-3,NA,TGTGCCAGCAGCTTAGTAGTGACAGGGTTAAATGAGCAGTTCTTC,CASSLVVTGLNEQFF
TRBD2,TRBJ2-3,TRBV6-2/TRBV6-3,NA,TGTGCCAGCAGCCGTGGACTAGCGGGGAGAGATACGCAGTATTTT,CASSRGLAGRDTQYF
TRBD2,TRBJ2-2,TRBV27,NA,TGTGCCAGCCGCTACGGACTAGCGGACACCGGGGAGCTGTTTTTT,CASRYGLADTGELFF
NA,TRBJ2-1,TRBV2,once,TGTGCCAGCAGTCGGAGAGCGGAACCCTCCTACAATGAGCAGTTCTTC,CASSRRAEPSYNEQFF
TRBD1,TRBJ1-4,TRBV25-1,NA,TGTGCCAGCAGCAGACCGGGACAGTACTCTGCAACTAATGAAAAACTGTTTTTT,CASSRPGQYSATNEKLFF
NA,TRBJ2-2,TRBV3-1/TRBV3-2,NA,TGTGCCAGCAGCCGGGGCCTGAACACCGGGGAGCTGTTTTTT,CASSRGLNTGELFF
NA,TRBJ1-1,TRBV11-3,NA,TGTGCCAGCAGCCCGGACGGACAGAACACTGAAGCTTTCTTT,CASSPDGQNTEAFF
TRBD2,TRBJ2-1,TRBV7-3,once,TGTGCCAGCAGCCTCGGGACTAGCGGGAGTATAAGTGAGCAGTTCTTC,CASSLGTSGSISEQFF
NA,TRBJ1-2,TRBV29-1,NA,TGCAGCGCAGGTGGGGGGTATAATGGCTACACCTTC,CSAGGGYNGYTF
TRBD1,TRBJ2-2,TRBV7-2,NA,TGTGCCAGCAGCTTAGTACAGGGGGTAACCGGGGAGCTGTTTTTT,CASSLVQGVTGELFF
TRBD1,TRBJ2-1,TRBV24-1,NA,TGTGCCACCAGTGACTCCGGGACAGGGGGATACAATGAGCAGTTCTTC,CATSDSGTGGYNEQFF
TRBD1,TRBJ1-1,TRBV18,NA,TGTGCCAACCGGGACAGGGTTGTCACTGAAGCTTTCTTT,CANRDRVVTEAFF
TRBD1,TRBJ2-7,TRBV27,NA,TGTGCCAGCAGTAGGGACAGGGGCTCCTACGAGCAGTACTTC,CASSRDRGSYEQYF
TRBD1,TRBJ2-5,TRBV20-1,NA,TGCAGTGCTAGTGAGGGACAGGGTCTGGTCCTCCAAGAGACCCAGTACTTC,CSASEGQGLVLQETQYF
NA,TRBJ2-7,TRBV15,NA,TGTGCCACCAGCAGAGTGCCGGGGGCCTACGAGCAGTACTTC,CATSRVPGAYEQYF